These T cell receptor beta chains were read from a single sample in a study of cytomegalovirus exposure and HLA in healthy donors. Produced via immunoSEQ multiplex PCR; TCRdb's table is partial and in-frame only. The sample gives 150,000 to 200,000 clones, roughly 80% of which show up once; around 1.7% is in the top ten. Sequencing used PBMCs. All receptors derive from a woman aged 18-30 years in good health and CMV-seronegative. Both conserved end residues are part of each CDR3. A D gene is named only where the DNA matches it firmly. Some rows have no size entry. The others give once, few or many, or a class for an expanded clone.

abundance: NA
len: 15
d_gene: TRBD2
j_gene: TRBJ2-1
v_gene: TRBV6-5
CDR3nt: TGTGCCAGCAGCGGACTAGTGGGGGGATACAATGAGCAGTTCTTC
CDR3aa: CASSGLVGGYNEQFF

abundance: NA
len: 16
d_gene: TRBD1
j_gene: TRBJ2-2
v_gene: TRBV28
CDR3nt: TGTGCCAGCAGTTTGATACAGGGGGCTTGGACCGGGGAGCTGTTTTTT
CDR3aa: CASSLIQGAWTGELFF

abundance: once
len: 15
d_gene: NA
j_gene: TRBJ1-3
v_gene: TRBV4-1
CDR3nt: TGCGCCAGCAGCCAAGATAGGGGGAACGGAAACACCATATATTTT
CDR3aa: CASSQDRGNGNTIYF

abundance: NA
len: 15
d_gene: TRBD1
j_gene: TRBJ1-5
v_gene: TRBV7-2
CDR3nt: TGTGCCAGCAGCCCCAGGGGGACTAGCAATCAGCCCCAGCATTTT
CDR3aa: CASSPRGTSNQPQHF

abundance: NA
len: 14
d_gene: TRBD2
j_gene: TRBJ2-1
v_gene: TRBV4-2
CDR3nt: TGTGCCAGCAGCCGGTCCAGCGGGAGCAATGAGCAGTTCTTC
CDR3aa: CASSRSSGSNEQFF

abundance: NA
len: 19
d_gene: TRBD2
j_gene: TRBJ2-2
v_gene: TRBV7-8
CDR3nt: TGTGCCAGCAGCCCGCCTCATCCGGGACTAGCGGGAGAGGACGGGGAGCTGTTTTTT
CDR3aa: CASSPPHPGLAGEDGELFF

abundance: NA
len: 14
d_gene: TRBD2
j_gene: TRBJ2-1
v_gene: TRBV18
CDR3nt: TGTGCCAGCTCACCTTCTAGCAGGGAGGGCAAGCAGGTCTTC
CDR3aa: CASSPSSREGKQVF

abundance: NA
len: 15
d_gene: TRBD1
j_gene: TRBJ1-4
v_gene: TRBV28
CDR3nt: TGTGCCAGCAGTTTTGTTGGACAGGAGGTTGAAAAACTGTTTTTT
CDR3aa: CASSFVGQEVEKLFF

abundance: NA
len: 14
d_gene: NA
j_gene: TRBJ2-1
v_gene: TRBV5-4
CDR3nt: TGTGCCAGCAGCTTGGGCGCGCTATACAATGAGCAGTTCTTC
CDR3aa: CASSLGALYNEQFF

abundance: NA
len: 15
d_gene: NA
j_gene: TRBJ1-2
v_gene: TRBV7-2
CDR3nt: TGTGCCAGCAGCCATCCGGGGGGCGCTAACTATGGCTACACCTTC
CDR3aa: CASSHPGGANYGYTF

abundance: once
len: 13
d_gene: NA
j_gene: TRBJ1-2
v_gene: TRBV28
CDR3nt: TGTGCCAGCAGCTTCAGAAACAACTATGGCTACACCTTC
CDR3aa: CASSFRNNYGYTF

abundance: few
len: 14
d_gene: TRBD1
j_gene: TRBJ1-1
v_gene: TRBV5-4
CDR3nt: TGTGCCAGCAGCGGGACAGGGATGGTCACTGAAGCTTTCTTT
CDR3aa: CASSGTGMVTEAFF

abundance: NA
len: 14
d_gene: TRBD1
j_gene: TRBJ1-1
v_gene: TRBV6-1
CDR3nt: TGTGCCAGCAGTGTACAGGGGACGAACACTGAAGCTTTCTTT
CDR3aa: CASSVQGTNTEAFF

abundance: medium-sized
len: 13
d_gene: TRBD1
j_gene: TRBJ1-1
v_gene: TRBV6-5
CDR3nt: TGTGCCAGCAGCCAGAGGGACAGGGCGGGAGCTTTCTTT
CDR3aa: CASSQRDRAGAFF

abundance: NA
len: 17
d_gene: NA
j_gene: TRBJ2-7
v_gene: TRBV2
CDR3nt: TGTGCCAGCAGTGAAACAGTCAAGCGGGCCAGTGGTCCCGAGCAGTACTTC
CDR3aa: CASSETVKRASGPEQYF

abundance: NA
len: 15
d_gene: NA
j_gene: TRBJ2-2
v_gene: TRBV5-1
CDR3nt: TGCGCCAGCAGCTTGGACAGGGTGGGCACCGGGGAGCTGTTTTTT
CDR3aa: CASSLDRVGTGELFF

abundance: NA
len: 16
d_gene: TRBD2
j_gene: TRBJ2-3
v_gene: TRBV5-1
CDR3nt: TGCGCCAGCAGCCTCGGGACTAGCGGATACACAGATACGCAGTATTTT
CDR3aa: CASSLGTSGYTDTQYF

abundance: NA
len: 13
d_gene: NA
j_gene: TRBJ2-5
v_gene: TRBV5-1
CDR3nt: TGCGCCAGCAGCTTGGGCGGAGGTGAGACCCAGTACTTC
CDR3aa: CASSLGGGETQYF

abundance: NA
len: 17
d_gene: TRBD2
j_gene: TRBJ2-3
v_gene: TRBV9
CDR3nt: TGTGCCAGCAGCGTAACTATTGGACTAGCGGGAGGAGATACGCAGTATTTT
CDR3aa: CASSVTIGLAGGDTQYF

abundance: NA
len: 17
d_gene: TRBD2
j_gene: TRBJ2-1
v_gene: TRBV4-1
CDR3nt: TGCGCCAGCAGCCAACGTAGCGGGGGAAGCTCCTACAATGAGCAGTTCTTC
CDR3aa: CASSQRSGGSSYNEQFF

abundance: NA
len: 12
d_gene: NA
j_gene: TRBJ1-1
v_gene: TRBV27
CDR3nt: TGTGCCAGCAGTTCTGGACTGGGTGAAGCTTTCTTT
CDR3aa: CASSSGLGEAFF

abundance: NA
len: 15
d_gene: NA
j_gene: TRBJ1-5
v_gene: TRBV10-3
CDR3nt: TGTGCCATCAGTGAGTCGGGGGGAGGCAATCAGCCCCAGCATTTT
CDR3aa: CAISESGGGNQPQHF

abundance: NA
len: 16
d_gene: TRBD1
j_gene: TRBJ2-5
v_gene: TRBV28
CDR3nt: TGTGCCAGCACCCCCCTGACAGGGGGCGGGCGAGTGCCCCAGTACTTC
CDR3aa: CASTPLTGGGRVPQYF

abundance: NA
len: 14
d_gene: TRBD2
j_gene: TRBJ2-7
v_gene: TRBV2
CDR3nt: TGTGCCAGCAGTGAGACGGCGGGAGGGGATGAGCAGTACTTC
CDR3aa: CASSETAGGDEQYF